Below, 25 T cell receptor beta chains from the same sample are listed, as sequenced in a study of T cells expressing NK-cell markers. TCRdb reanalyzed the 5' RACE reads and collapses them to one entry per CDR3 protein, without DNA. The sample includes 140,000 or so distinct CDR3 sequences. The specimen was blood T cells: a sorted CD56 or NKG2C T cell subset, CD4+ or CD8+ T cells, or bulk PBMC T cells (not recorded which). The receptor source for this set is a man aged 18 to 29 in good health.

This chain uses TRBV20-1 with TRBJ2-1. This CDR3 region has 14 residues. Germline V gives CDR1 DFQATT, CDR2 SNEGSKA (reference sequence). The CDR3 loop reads CSAPHVGPNNEQFF.

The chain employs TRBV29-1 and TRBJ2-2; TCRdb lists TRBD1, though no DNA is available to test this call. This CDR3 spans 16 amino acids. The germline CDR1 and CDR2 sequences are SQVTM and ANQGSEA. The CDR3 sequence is CSVEMVDRANTGELFF.

This CDR3 reads CASGQGPVRQPQHF. The rearrangement joins TRBV6-1 to TRBJ1-5; checking the TCRdb D call of TRBD1 is not possible without DNA. The CDR3 extends over 14 amino acids. The germline V gene has CDR1 MNHNS and CDR2 SASEGT.

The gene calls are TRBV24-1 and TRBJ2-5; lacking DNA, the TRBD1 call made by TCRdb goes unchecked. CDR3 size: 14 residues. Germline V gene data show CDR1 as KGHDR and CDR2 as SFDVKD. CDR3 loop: CATLPGASQETQYF.

The CDR3 loop is CASSPPLGELFF. The chain links TRBV6-5 to TRBJ2-2. This CDR3 contains 12 residues. CDR1 MNHEY and CDR2 SVGAGI come from the germline V gene.

The CDR3 reads CASSGGINQPQHF. J is TRBJ1-5 and V is TRBV27; without DNA, the TCRdb call of TRBD1 cannot be checked. The CDR3 runs to 13 residues. Germline V gene lookup returns CDR1 MNHEY and CDR2 SMNVEV (reference sequence).

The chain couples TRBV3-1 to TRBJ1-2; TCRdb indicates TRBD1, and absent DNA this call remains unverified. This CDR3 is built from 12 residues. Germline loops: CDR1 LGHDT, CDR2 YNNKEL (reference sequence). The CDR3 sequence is CASSYYRESYTF.

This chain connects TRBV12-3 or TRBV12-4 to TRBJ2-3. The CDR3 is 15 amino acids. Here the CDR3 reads CASSFPDTTTDTQYF.

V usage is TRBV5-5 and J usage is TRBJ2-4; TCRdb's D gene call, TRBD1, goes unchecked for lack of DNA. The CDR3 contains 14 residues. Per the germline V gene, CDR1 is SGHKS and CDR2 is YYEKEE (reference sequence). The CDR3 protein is CASQDEAGEDIQYF.

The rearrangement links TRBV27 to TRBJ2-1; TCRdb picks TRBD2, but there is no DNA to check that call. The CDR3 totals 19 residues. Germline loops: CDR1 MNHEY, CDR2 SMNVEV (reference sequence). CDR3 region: CASSPRWGPAGHSYNEQFF.

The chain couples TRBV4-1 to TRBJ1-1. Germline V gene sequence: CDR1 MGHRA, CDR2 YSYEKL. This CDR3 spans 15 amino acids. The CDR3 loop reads CASSQEGLENTEAFF.

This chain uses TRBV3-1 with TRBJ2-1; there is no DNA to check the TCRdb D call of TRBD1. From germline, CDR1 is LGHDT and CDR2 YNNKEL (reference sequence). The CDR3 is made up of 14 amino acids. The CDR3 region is CASSQSPAYNEQFF.

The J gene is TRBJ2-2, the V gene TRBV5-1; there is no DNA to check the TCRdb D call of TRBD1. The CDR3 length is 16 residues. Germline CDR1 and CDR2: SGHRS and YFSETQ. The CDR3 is CASSLRTGANTGELFF.

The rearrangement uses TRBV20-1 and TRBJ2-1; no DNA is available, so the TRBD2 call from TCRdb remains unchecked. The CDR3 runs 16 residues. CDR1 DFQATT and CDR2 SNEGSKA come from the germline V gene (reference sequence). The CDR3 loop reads CSAKNSGPEEEDEQFF.

The CDR3 sequence is CASSSPYSGRKNNEQFF. The V and J genes are TRBV5-6 and TRBJ2-1; TCRdb designates TRBD2, a call that cannot be tested without DNA. The CDR3 extends over 17 amino acids. Germline V gene data show CDR1 as SGHDT and CDR2 as YYEEEE.

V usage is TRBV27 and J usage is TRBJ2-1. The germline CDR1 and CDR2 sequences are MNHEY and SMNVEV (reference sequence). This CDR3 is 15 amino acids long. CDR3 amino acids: CASSLVARPVDEQFF.

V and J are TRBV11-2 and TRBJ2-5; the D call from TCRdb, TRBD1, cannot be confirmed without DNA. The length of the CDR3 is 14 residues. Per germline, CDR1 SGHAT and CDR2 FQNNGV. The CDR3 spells CASSGDWGQETQYF. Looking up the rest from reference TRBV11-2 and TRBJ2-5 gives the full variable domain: EAGVAQSPRYKIIEKRQSVAFWCNPISGHATLYWYQQILGQGPKLLIQFQNNGVVDDSQLPKDRFSAERLKGVDSTLKIQPAKLEDSAVYLCASSGDWGQETQYFGPGTRLLVL.

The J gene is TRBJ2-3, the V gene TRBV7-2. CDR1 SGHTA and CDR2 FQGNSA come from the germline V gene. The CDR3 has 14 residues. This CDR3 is CASSPVWDTDTQYF.

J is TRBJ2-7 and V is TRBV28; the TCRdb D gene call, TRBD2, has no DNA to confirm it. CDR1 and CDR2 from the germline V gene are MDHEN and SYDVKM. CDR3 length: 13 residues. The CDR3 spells CASKEAGGYEQYF.

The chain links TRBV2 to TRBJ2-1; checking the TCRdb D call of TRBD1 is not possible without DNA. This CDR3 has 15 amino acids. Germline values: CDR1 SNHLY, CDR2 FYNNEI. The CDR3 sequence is CASSEGEWSYNEQFF.

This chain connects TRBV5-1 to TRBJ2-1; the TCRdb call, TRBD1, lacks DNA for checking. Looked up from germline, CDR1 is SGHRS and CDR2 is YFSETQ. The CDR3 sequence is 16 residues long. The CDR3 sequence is CASSVTGTGFEDEQFF. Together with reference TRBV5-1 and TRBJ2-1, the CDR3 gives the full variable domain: KAGVTQTPRYLIKTRGQQVTLSCSPISGHRSVSWYQQTPGQGLQFLFEYFSETQRNKGNFPGRFSGRQFSNSRSEMNVSTLELGDSALYLCASSVTGTGFEDEQFFGPGTRLTVL.

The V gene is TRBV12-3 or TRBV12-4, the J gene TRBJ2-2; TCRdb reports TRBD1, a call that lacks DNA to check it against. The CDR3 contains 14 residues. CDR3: CASSSEGVTGELFF.

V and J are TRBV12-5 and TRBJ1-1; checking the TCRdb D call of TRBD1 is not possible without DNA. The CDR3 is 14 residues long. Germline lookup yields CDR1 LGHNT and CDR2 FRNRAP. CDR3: CASQRPDRNTEAFF.

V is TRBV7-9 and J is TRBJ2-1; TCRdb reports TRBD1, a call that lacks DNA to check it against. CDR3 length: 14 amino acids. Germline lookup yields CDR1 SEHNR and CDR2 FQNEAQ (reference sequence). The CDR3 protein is CASMGDSSYNEQFF.

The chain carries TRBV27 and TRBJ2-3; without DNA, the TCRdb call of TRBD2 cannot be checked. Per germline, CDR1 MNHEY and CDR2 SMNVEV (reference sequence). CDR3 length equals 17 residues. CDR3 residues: CASSYLGAGGPTDTQYF.